This record looks at one T cell receptor beta chain sequence and its context. This sample is part of a study of CD8 T cells in Susac syndrome. Blood CD8+ and CD4+ T cells underwent high-throughput TCR beta sequencing. The controls were healthy donors who were matched for age and sex. The CD8+ and CD4+ T cells were negatively isolated, with the TEMRA cells enriched by FACS. It was with random hexamers that roughly 0.5 to 1 ug RNA was reverse transcribed. TCR beta CDR3 was amplified by immunoSEQ multiplex PCR. This amplification extended across 54 Vbeta and 13 Jbeta segments. From the immunoSEQ multiplex PCR reads, TCRdb called clonotypes with MiXCR, one entry per CDR3 protein. The sample carries 100,000 to 150,000 distinct CDR3 sequences, more than 90% recorded once. The CDR3 has 14 residues. The V gene lost 2 bases and the J gene lost 4 bases, with 10 bases spanning the gap. CDR1 is MNHEY, CDR2 SVGAGI, per germline.

The TCR originated in a human donor in good health. The V gene is TRBV6-5, the J gene TRBJ2-3; tentative D call: TRBD2 (6 bases). The sequenced sample was CD4+ T cells from PBMCs. CDR3 in amino acids: CASSYGGRADTQYF. In DNA form, the CDR3 reads TGTGCCAGCAGTTACGGGGGGAGAGCAGATACGCAGTATTTT.